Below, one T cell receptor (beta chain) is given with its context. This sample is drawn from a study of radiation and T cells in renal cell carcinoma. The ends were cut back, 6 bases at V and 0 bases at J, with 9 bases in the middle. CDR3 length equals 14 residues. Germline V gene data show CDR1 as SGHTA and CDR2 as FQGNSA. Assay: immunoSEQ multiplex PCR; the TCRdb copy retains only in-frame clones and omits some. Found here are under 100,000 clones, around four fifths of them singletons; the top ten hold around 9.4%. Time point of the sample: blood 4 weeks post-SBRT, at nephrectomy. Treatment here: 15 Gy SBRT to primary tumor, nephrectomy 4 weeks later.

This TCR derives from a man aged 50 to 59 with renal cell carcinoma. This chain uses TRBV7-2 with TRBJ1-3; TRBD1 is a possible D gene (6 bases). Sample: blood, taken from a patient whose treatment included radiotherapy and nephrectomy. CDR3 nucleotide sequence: TGTGCCAGCAGTCGGGACACCTCTGGAAACACCATATATTTT. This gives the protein CASSRDTSGNTIYF.